This T cell receptor beta chain originates from a study of blood T cell repertoires in COVID-19. Looking at the study overall: Two negative PCRs, clearance, or symptom resolution were required of recovered Cohort 3 donors. PBMCs, B-cell-depleted T cells, or T cells were the source of the cDNA or gDNA that made up the material.

Participants, about 18 to 90 years old, spanned around 26 US areas. Participant-reported clinical history was the basis for cohort assignment. CDR1 is SGHAT and CDR2 is FQDESV in the germline V gene (reference sequence). The V gene lost 6 bases and the J gene lost 3 bases, with 12 bases spanning the gap. This CDR3 region has 13 residues. Using immunoSEQ multiplex PCR, the repertoire was profiled, and TCRdb retains in-frame clones only, with some absent. Among roughly 210,000 clones, 80% to 90% were seen once, and the ten largest hold 5.5% to 8.5%. The sample was PBMCs or T cells enriched from blood (not recorded which). The sequence came from a man younger than 40 in a cohort exposed to, infected with or recovered from COVID-19 (not recorded which). The chain has TRBV11-1 and TRBJ2-7; possible D gene TRBD2, 6 bases. The CDR3 reads CASSYQEGYEQYF. As DNA, the CDR3 is TGTGCCAGCAGTTATCAGGAGGGCTACGAGCAGTACTTC.